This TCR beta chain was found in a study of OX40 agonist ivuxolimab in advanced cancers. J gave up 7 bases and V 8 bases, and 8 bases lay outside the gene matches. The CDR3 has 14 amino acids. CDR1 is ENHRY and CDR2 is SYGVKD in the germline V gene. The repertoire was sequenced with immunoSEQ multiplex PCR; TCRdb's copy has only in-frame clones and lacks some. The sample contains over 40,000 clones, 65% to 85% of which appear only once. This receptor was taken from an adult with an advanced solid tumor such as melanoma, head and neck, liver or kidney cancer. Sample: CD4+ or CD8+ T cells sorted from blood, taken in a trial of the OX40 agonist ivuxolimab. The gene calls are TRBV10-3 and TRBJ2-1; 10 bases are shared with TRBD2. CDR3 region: CAIAPAGGSNEQFF. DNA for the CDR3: TGTGCCATCGCTCCAGCGGGAGGGTCGAATGAGCAGTTCTTC.